Sequencing of this T cell receptor (beta chain) was carried out in a study of blood T cell repertoires in COVID-19. Germline values: CDR1 SNHLY, CDR2 FYNNEI. V lost 3 bases, J lost 6 bases, and 6 bases stayed unmatched. This CDR3 has 15 amino acids. Repertoires were generated with immunoSEQ multiplex PCR, while TCRdb's copy carries only in-frame clones and drops some. The sample carries about 150,000 clones, approximately 83% recorded once. The specimen was peripheral blood. The TCR was taken from a woman aged 55-70 years with acute or convalescent COVID-19. This chain links TRBV2 with TRBJ2-1, with TRBD2 matching over 9 bases. CDR3 in amino acids: CASSEERGARNEQFF. The CDR3 coding sequence is TGTGCCAGCAGTGAGGAGCGGGGGGCCCGCAATGAGCAGTTCTTC.